This T cell receptor (beta chain) was observed in a study of blood T cell repertoires in COVID-19. Overall study context: The United States, Italy and Spain provided the acute and convalescent COVID-19 samples. PBMCs, B-cell-depleted T cells, or T cells provided the cDNA or gDNA that made up the material.

As processed by the authors: Reference gene primer amplification gave nucleated cell count estimates. Data came from immunoSEQ multiplex PCR; TCRdb stores just in-frame clones and leaves some out. The DNA was the basis for D and trimming; V, J and clone size are from that table. The sample contains roughly 410,000 clones, more than 75% of which appear only once. Patients in Seattle were enrolled during active infection, then followed longitudinally. Germline V gene data show CDR1 as SGHAT and CDR2 as FQNNGV. Trimming left V 3 bases short and J 5 bases short, with 19 bases between. The CDR3 sequence is 16 residues long.

The clonotype originates from a woman aged 55-70 years with COVID-19, enrolled during active disease. The chain employs TRBV11-2 and TRBJ2-5, with D perhaps matching TRBD1 (6 bases). Specimen: peripheral blood. The CDR3 sequence is CASSFLGLTGSETQYF. In nucleotides, the CDR3 is TGTGCCAGCAGCTTCTTGGGGCTTACAGGGTCGGAGACCCAGTACTTC.